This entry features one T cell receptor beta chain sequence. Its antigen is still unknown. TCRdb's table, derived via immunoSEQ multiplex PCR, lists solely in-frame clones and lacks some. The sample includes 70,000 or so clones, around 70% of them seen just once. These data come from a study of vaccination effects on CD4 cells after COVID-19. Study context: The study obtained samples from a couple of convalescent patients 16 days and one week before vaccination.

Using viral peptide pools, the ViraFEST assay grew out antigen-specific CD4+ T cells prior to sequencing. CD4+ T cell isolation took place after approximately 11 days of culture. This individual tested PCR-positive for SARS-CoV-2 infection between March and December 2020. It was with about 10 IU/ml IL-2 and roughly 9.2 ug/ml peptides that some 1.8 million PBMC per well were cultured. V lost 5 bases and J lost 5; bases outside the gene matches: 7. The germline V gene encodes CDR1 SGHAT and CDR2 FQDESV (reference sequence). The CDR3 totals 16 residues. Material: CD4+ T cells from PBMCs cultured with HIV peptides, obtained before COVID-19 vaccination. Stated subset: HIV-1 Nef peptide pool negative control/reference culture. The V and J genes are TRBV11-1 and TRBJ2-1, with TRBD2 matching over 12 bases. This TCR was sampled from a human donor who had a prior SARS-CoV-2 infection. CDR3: CASSHLLAGGHNEQFF. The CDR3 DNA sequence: TGTGCCAGCAGCCACCTTCTAGCGGGAGGGCACAATGAGCAGTTCTTC. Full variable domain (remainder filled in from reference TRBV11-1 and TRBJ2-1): EAEVAQSPRYKITEKSQAVAFWCDPISGHATLYWYRQILGQGPELLVQFQDESVVDDSQLPKDRFSAERLKGVDSTLKIQPAELGDSAMYLCASSHLLAGGHNEQFFGPGTRLTVL.